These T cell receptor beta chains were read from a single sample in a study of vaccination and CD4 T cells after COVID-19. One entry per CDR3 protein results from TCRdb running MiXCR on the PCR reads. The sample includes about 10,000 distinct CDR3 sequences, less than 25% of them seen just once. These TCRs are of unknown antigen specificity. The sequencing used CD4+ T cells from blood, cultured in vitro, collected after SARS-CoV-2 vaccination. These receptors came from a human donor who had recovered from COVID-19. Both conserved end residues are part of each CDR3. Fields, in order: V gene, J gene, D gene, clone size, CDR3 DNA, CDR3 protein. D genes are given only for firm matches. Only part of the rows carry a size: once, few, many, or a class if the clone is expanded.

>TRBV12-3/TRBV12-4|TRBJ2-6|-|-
TGTGCCAGCAGCCCTGTCTCTGGGGCCAACGTCCTGACTTTC
CASSPVSGANVLTF
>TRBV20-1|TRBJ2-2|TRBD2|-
TGCAGTGCTTCACGCGGGAGAGGCGCCGGGGAGCTGTTTTTT
CSASRGRGAGELFF
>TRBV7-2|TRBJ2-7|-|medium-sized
TGTGCCAGCAGCTTAGTGGGCAGGGTGGGCGAGCAGTACTTC
CASSLVGRVGEQYF
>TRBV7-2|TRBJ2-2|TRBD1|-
TGTGCCAGCGGACGAGGACAGGGGGCTTCGAACACCGGGGAGCTGTTTTTT
CASGRGQGASNTGELFF
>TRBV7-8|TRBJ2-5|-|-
TGTGCCAGCAGCCGCGAGGAGACCCAGTACTTC
CASSREETQYF
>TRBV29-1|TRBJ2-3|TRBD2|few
TGCAGCGTTGAACTAGCGGGAGGAGATACGCAGTATTTT
CSVELAGGDTQYF
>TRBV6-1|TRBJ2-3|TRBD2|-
TGTGCCAGCAGCCTAGGACTAGCGGGAGTCCGAGATACGCAGTATTTT
CASSLGLAGVRDTQYF
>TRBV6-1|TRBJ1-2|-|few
TGTGCCAGCAGTGAAGTGGGGCAGACTCGCTATGGCTACACCTTC
CASSEVGQTRYGYTF
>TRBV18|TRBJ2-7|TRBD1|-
TGTGCCAGCTCCGGCGGGACAGGTTACGAGCAGTACTTC
CASSGGTGYEQYF
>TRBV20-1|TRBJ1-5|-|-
TGCAGTGCTAGAGTCTCCGACGGTTCCAATCAGCCCCAGCATTTT
CSARVSDGSNQPQHF
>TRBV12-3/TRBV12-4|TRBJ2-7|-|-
TGTGCCAGCAGTTTAGAAGGGGCGTACGAGCAGTACTTC
CASSLEGAYEQYF
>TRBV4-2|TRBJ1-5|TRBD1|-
TGTGCCAGCAGCCAAGATGGGACAGGCGGTCGTTCGCCCCAGCATTTT
CASSQDGTGGRSPQHF
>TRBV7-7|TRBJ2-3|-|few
TGTGCCAGCAGCTTAGGGTTGGTTTTGGGGGTCGACACAGATACGCAGTATTTT
CASSLGLVLGVDTDTQYF
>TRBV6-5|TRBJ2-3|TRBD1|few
TGTGCCAGCAGTTCCCGGACAGGGGTAGATACGCAGTATTTT
CASSSRTGVDTQYF
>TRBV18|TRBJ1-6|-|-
TGTGCCAGCTCAATCCGGGCGGATAATTCACCCCTCCACTTT
CASSIRADNSPLHF
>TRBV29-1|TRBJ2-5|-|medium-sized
TGCAGCGTTCTCAAGGAGGGATCCCAAGAGACCCAGTACTTC
CSVLKEGSQETQYF
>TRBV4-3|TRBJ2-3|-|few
TGCGCCAGCAGCCAAGAGAGGGCCCCCCTCGGCACAGATACGCAGTATTTT
CASSQERAPLGTDTQYF
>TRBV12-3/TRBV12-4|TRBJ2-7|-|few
TGTGCCAGCAGTTGGAAAGTCGGGCACGAGCAGTACTTC
CASSWKVGHEQYF
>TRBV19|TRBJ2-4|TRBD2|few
TGTGCCAGTAGTCGCCGGGGGGACCTAGCCAAAAACATTCAGTACTTC
CASSRRGDLAKNIQYF
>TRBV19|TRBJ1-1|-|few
TGTGCCGCGGCCCAGAACAGGGAGGCTGAAGCTTTCTTT
CAAAQNREAEAFF
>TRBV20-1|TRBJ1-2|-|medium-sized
TGCAGTGCTAGAGATGGGATAAAAGGGGGGCGACAGGGCTACACCTTC
CSARDGIKGGRQGYTF
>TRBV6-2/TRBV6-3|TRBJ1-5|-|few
TGTGCCAGCAGTGGGTGGCGACAGGAGAATCAGCCCCAGCATTTT
CASSGWRQENQPQHF
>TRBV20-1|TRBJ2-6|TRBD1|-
TGCAGTGCTAACCCGGGACAGTATGCCAACGTCCTGACTTTC
CSANPGQYANVLTF
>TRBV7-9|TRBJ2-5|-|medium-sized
TGTGCCGCCGCGGGGCAGCAAGAGACCCAGTACTTC
CAAAGQQETQYF
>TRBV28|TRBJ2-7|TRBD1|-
TGTGCCAGCAGTTTATTGCAGGGGGCTTACGAGCAGTACTTC
CASSLLQGAYEQYF
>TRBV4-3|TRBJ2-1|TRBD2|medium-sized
TGCGCCAGCAGCCAAGATGGACTAGCGGGAGTCAATGAGCAGTTCTTC
CASSQDGLAGVNEQFF
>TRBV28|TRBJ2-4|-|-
TGTGCCAGCAGCTCTCCGGGGGGGACAGGGAACAGGGGAGCCAAAAACATTCAGTACTTC
CASSSPGGTGNRGAKNIQYF
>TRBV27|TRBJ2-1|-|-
TGTGCCAGCAGTTCCCCGGTAGCTCGCGGCTCCTACAATGAGCAGTTCTTC
CASSSPVARGSYNEQFF
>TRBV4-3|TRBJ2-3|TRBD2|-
TGCGCCAGCAGCCATCAACTAGCGGGGAACACAGATACGCAGTATTTT
CASSHQLAGNTDTQYF
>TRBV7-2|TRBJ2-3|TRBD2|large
TGTGCCAGCAGCCAGAGCGGGAGGGTGGATACGCAGTATTTT
CASSQSGRVDTQYF
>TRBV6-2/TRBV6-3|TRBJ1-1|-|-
TGTGCCAGCAGTTACCATACTGAGAACACTGAAGCTTTCTTT
CASSYHTENTEAFF
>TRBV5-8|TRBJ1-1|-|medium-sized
TGTGCCAGCAGCTTAGGACTTACTGAAGCTTTCTTT
CASSLGLTEAFF
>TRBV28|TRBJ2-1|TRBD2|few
TGTGCCAGCAGTTCATCGGGAGGAACCAATGAGCAGTTCTTC
CASSSSGGTNEQFF
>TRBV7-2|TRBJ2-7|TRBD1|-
TGTGCCAGCAGCCCGGGACAGCTGGGACAGTACTTC
CASSPGQLGQYF
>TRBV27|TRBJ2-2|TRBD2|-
TGTGCCACCTCCAAATGGCGGGGAGGGGTAGGAACCGGGGAGCTGTTTTTT
CATSKWRGGVGTGELFF
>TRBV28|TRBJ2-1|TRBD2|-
TGTGCCAGCAGTTGGGGGGGAGCGGGCTCCTACAATGAGCAGTTCTTC
CASSWGGAGSYNEQFF
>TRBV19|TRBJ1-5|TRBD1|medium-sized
TGTGCCAGTAGTATGGAGGGACAGTATAGCAATCAGCCCCAGCATTTT
CASSMEGQYSNQPQHF
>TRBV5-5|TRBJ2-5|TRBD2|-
TGTGCCAGCAGCTCACAGACTAGCGGGAGCGGACAGACCCAGTACTTC
CASSSQTSGSGQTQYF
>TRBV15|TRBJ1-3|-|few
TGTGCCACCAGCAGAGATGTCCGCACAACAATTGGAAACACCATATATTTT
CATSRDVRTTIGNTIYF
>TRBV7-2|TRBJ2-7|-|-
TGTGCCAGCAGCTTTTGGGGGAAAGGGGCAGACGAGCAGTACTTC
CASSFWGKGADEQYF
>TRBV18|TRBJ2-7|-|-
TGTGCCAGCTCACCGTATGTAGACGAGCAGTACTTC
CASSPYVDEQYF
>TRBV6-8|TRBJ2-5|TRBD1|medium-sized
TGTGCCAGCAGAGCAAACAGGGGGCGCAGGGGTCCCCAAGAGACCCAGTACTTC
CASRANRGRRGPQETQYF